This is a list of T cell receptor beta chains from one sample in a study of cytomegalovirus exposure and HLA in healthy donors. Profiling relied on immunoSEQ multiplex PCR, and the TCRdb table lists in-frame clones only, not all of them. The data contain approximately 180,000 clones, 65% to 85% of them singletons. The sample consisted of PBMCs. Source of these receptors: a man between 18 and 29 years old in good health and CMV-seronegative. Both conserved end residues are trimmed from each CDR3.

V gene: TRBV7-9
J gene: TRBJ1-3
CDR3 protein: ASSFAGPVEDTIY

V gene: TRBV20-1
J gene: TRBJ2-1
CDR3 protein: SAKGANEQF

V gene: TRBV13
J gene: TRBJ2-7
CDR3 protein: ASSLQGVPYEQY

V gene: TRBV6-1
J gene: TRBJ2-1
CDR3 protein: ASSEGGNEQF

V gene: TRBV14
J gene: TRBJ2-1
CDR3 protein: ASSQDVAAKAYNEQF

V gene: TRBV9
J gene: TRBJ2-2
CDR3 protein: ASSVVSSQPNTGELF

V gene: TRBV4-3
J gene: TRBJ1-2
CDR3 protein: ASSQEQGGPDGYT

V gene: TRBV27
J gene: TRBJ2-2
CDR3 protein: ASSRGFTGGANTGELF

V gene: TRBV5-1
J gene: TRBJ1-4
CDR3 protein: ASSDPQGVEEKLF

V gene: TRBV7-2
J gene: TRBJ2-5
CDR3 protein: ASSRGERQETQY

V gene: TRBV4-2
J gene: TRBJ2-7
CDR3 protein: ASSHPDRGNEQY

V gene: TRBV29-1
J gene: TRBJ2-3
CDR3 protein: SADPFGGRAPSTDTQY

V gene: TRBV19
J gene: TRBJ1-1
CDR3 protein: ASSPGQGLLNTEAF

V gene: TRBV6-6
J gene: TRBJ1-5
CDR3 protein: ASSITQGRNQPQH

V gene: TRBV11-3
J gene: TRBJ2-1
CDR3 protein: ASSAGLAGNEQF

V gene: TRBV5-8
J gene: TRBJ2-7
CDR3 protein: ASSYGTGGNEQY

V gene: TRBV25-1
J gene: TRBJ2-7
CDR3 protein: ASSEVGASYEQY

V gene: TRBV6-5
J gene: TRBJ2-7
CDR3 protein: ASSQDRGLGYEQY

V gene: TRBV5-6
J gene: TRBJ2-2
CDR3 protein: ASSEGQRTLELF

V gene: TRBV2
J gene: TRBJ1-1
CDR3 protein: ASPKFRTGGQTEAF

V gene: TRBV27
J gene: TRBJ1-4
CDR3 protein: ASSLFARGLEKLF

V gene: TRBV5-1
J gene: TRBJ2-5
CDR3 protein: ASSFVGGGPQETQY

V gene: TRBV19
J gene: TRBJ2-7
CDR3 protein: ASTLGTSGSSEQY

V gene: TRBV10-1
J gene: TRBJ2-2
CDR3 protein: ASSPSPGQGASGELF

V gene: TRBV19
J gene: TRBJ2-7
CDR3 protein: ASSPHPRGDYEQY

V gene: TRBV7-6
J gene: TRBJ1-1
CDR3 protein: ASREFPTENTEAF

V gene: TRBV7-8
J gene: TRBJ2-5
CDR3 protein: ASSEGTARETQY

V gene: TRBV4-2
J gene: TRBJ2-3
CDR3 protein: ASSQDALGAGPSTDTQY

V gene: TRBV27
J gene: TRBJ1-5
CDR3 protein: ASSKVGTGNQPQH

V gene: TRBV10-3
J gene: TRBJ2-1
CDR3 protein: AIRADQGARYNEQF

V gene: TRBV2
J gene: TRBJ2-3
CDR3 protein: ASSSGLVIRNTDTQY

V gene: TRBV5-4
J gene: TRBJ2-7
CDR3 protein: ASSLGQGGYEQY

V gene: TRBV19
J gene: TRBJ2-2
CDR3 protein: ASIKGTSASTGELF

V gene: TRBV4-2
J gene: TRBJ2-7
CDR3 protein: ASSQGKGLAAYEQY

V gene: TRBV14
J gene: TRBJ2-7
CDR3 protein: ASSQKEVYDRLTYEQY

V gene: TRBV9
J gene: TRBJ2-5
CDR3 protein: ASSGQGAVGTQY

V gene: TRBV19
J gene: TRBJ2-7
CDR3 protein: ASSTGTGTYEQY

V gene: TRBV4-2
J gene: TRBJ2-6
CDR3 protein: ASSPWGGYILGVLT

V gene: TRBV13
J gene: TRBJ2-5
CDR3 protein: ASSGDGRRETQY

V gene: TRBV7-2
J gene: TRBJ2-7
CDR3 protein: ASSPRATSLSGYEQY

V gene: TRBV14
J gene: TRBJ1-1
CDR3 protein: ASSQDRGSTEAF

V gene: TRBV19
J gene: TRBJ2-5
CDR3 protein: ASSTSRGETQY

V gene: TRBV30
J gene: TRBJ1-5
CDR3 protein: AWSNGGNQPQH

V gene: TRBV28
J gene: TRBJ2-3
CDR3 protein: ASSFSVDADTQY

V gene: TRBV10-1
J gene: TRBJ2-7
CDR3 protein: ASSYSGSYEQY

V gene: TRBV19
J gene: TRBJ2-1
CDR3 protein: ASSIQTVSYNEQF

V gene: TRBV10-3
J gene: TRBJ2-5
CDR3 protein: AISSVGGRETQY

V gene: TRBV6-5
J gene: TRBJ1-1
CDR3 protein: ASSASWGDTEAF

V gene: TRBV5-5
J gene: TRBJ1-3
CDR3 protein: ASSFFAGHGNTIY

V gene: TRBV5-1
J gene: TRBJ2-3
CDR3 protein: ASSLVRVTDTQY

V gene: TRBV27
J gene: TRBJ2-7
CDR3 protein: ASRAGGFYEQY

V gene: TRBV28
J gene: TRBJ1-5
CDR3 protein: ASSFGFDRGLGFGPQH

V gene: TRBV5-1
J gene: TRBJ2-1
CDR3 protein: ASSHRDREVHEQF